The TCR beta chain described here comes from a study of cytomegalovirus exposure and HLA in healthy donors. Sequencing used immunoSEQ multiplex PCR; TCRdb keeps in-frame clones, though not all of them. Counted here are more than 150,000 clones, 75% to 90% occurring once; the ten biggest clones make up over 5.5%. Study outcomes and limitations: Diagnosis of cytomegalovirus status made by the classifier reportedly showed high specificity and sensitivity.

Concerning this clone itself: Its specificity is not known.

V was cut by 6 bases and J by 3 bases, with 12 bases left in between. CDR3 length equals 13 residues. Germline CDR1 and CDR2: SQVTM and ANQGSEA. This chain joins TRBV29-1 and TRBJ1-5; a weak D match, TRBD1 (6 bases). Sequenced: PBMCs. The clonotype comes from a man aged 18 to 35 in good health and CMV-seropositive. The CDR3 here is CSVGQGTNQPQHF. In DNA form, the CDR3 reads TGCAGCGTCGGGCAGGGGACCAATCAGCCCCAGCATTTT. The full variable domain, rest sourced from reference TRBV29-1 and TRBJ1-5, is SAVISQKPSRDICQRGTSLTIQCQVDSQVTMMFWYRQQPGQSLTLIATANQGSEATYESGFVIDKFPISRPNLTFSTLTVSNMSPEDSSIYLCSVGQGTNQPQHFGDGTRLSIL.